This T cell receptor (beta chain) comes out of a study of CD8 T cells in ankylosing spondylitis. Study-level points and caveats: Certain motif variants had earlier appeared in reactive arthritis synovial fluid and blood. For ankylosing spondylitis blood, a TCR beta motif of several highly homologous variants appeared characteristic. Disease-associated clones were reportedly significantly overrepresented in matched ankylosing spondylitis synovial fluid. CD8+ cells made up the disease-linked clones, which were relatively rare in peripheral blood.

Germline V gives CDR1 MNHEY, CDR2 SVGEGT. V was pared by 2 bases and J by 0 bases, with 14 bases between. The CDR3 consists of 16 residues. This clonotype was detected ten times or more. Antigen: not known. Via MiXCR, TCRdb re-called the 5' RACE reads, giving one row per CDR3 protein. The sample holds 50,000 to 60,000 distinct CDR3 sequences, 6.5% to 9% seen once. The rearrangement uses TRBV6-2 or TRBV6-3 and TRBJ2-7, with D possibly being TRBD2 (6 bases). This clonotype was sampled from a female donor with ankylosing spondylitis or in good health (not recorded which). Sequencing was done on a sample of blood, either unsorted or a sorted T cell fraction (not recorded which). The CDR3 region has the DNA TGTGCCAGCAGTTACCGGGACTTTACCGCCTCCTACGAGCAGTACTTC. It translates to CASSYRDFTASYEQYF.